Each of the 8 T cell receptor beta chains below was sequenced from the same sample in a study of read filtering for tumor transcriptome and immune sequencing. Molecular barcoded adaptors covering alpha/delta and beta/gamma chains were used on 400 ng RNA. TCRdb reprocessed the reads with MiXCR, giving one entry per CDR3 protein. The sample lists 90,000 or so distinct CDR3 sequences, roughly 21% occurring once. The sequenced sample consisted of a population of CD138-negative cells sorted from bone marrow. The receptors shown here come from a donor over 35 with multiple myeloma.

This clonotype was detected only a few times. A clone one base away is much larger, so this may be a read error. V usage is TRBV5-1 and J usage is TRBJ2-1, with a weak D call TRBD2 (5 bases). CDR1 SGHRS and CDR2 YFSETQ come from the germline V gene. Trimming pared 4 bases from V and 6 bases from J, leaving 14 bases between. This CDR3 has 14 residues. CDR3 bases: TGCGCCAGCAGCCCGGGGTCCTCGTCCAATGAGCAGTTCTTC. As protein: CASSPGSSSNEQFF.

In its sample, this clonotype was seen many times. J is TRBJ2-1 and V is TRBV29-1; no reliable D call. Trimming left V 4 bases short and J 9 bases short, with 13 bases between. This CDR3 comprises 12 residues. The germline V gene has CDR1 SQVTM and CDR2 ANQGSEA. CDR3: CSVVRRRVEQFF. For the CDR3, the DNA is TGCAGCGTTGTCCGACGCCGTGTTGAGCAGTTCTTC.

This clonotype was recorded many times. The chain has TRBV6-2 or TRBV6-3 and TRBJ2-4; 10 positions match TRBD2. The CDR3 contains 16 residues. Looked up from germline, CDR1 is MNHEY and CDR2 is SVGEGT. With V trimmed by 5 bases and J by 3 bases, 7 bases remained unmatched. CDR3 in DNA: TGTGCCAGCAGTAAGTGGACTAGCGGAGACAAAAACATTCAGTACTTC. Protein: CASSKWTSGDKNIQYF.

This clonotype was seen repeatedly, ten times or more. This chain connects TRBV6-2 or TRBV6-3 to TRBJ1-1; D perhaps matches TRBD1 (5 bases). CDR1 is MNHEY and CDR2 is SVGEGT in the germline V gene. CDR3 size: 14 residues. V lost 6 bases and J 4 bases, leaving 15 bases between the germline ends. CDR3 DNA sequence: TGTGCCAGCAGGCGGGACGGAGGGAGCACTGAAGCTTTCTTT. It codes for CASRRDGGSTEAFF.

This chain links TRBV19 with TRBJ2-3; 10 nucleotides agree with TRBD1. The CDR3 consists of 15 residues. Trimming removed 6 bases from V and 5 bases from J; junction bases left unmatched: 8. The germline gives CDR1 LNHDA, CDR2 SQIVND (reference sequence). DNA of the CDR3: TGTGCCAGTAGGATGAGACAGGGGGCCGTAGATACGCAGTATTTT. It translates to CASRMRQGAVDTQYF.

Remarks on this clonotype: With a much larger clone just one base away, this may be a read error. Lacking the conserved final phenylalanine or tryptophan, this CDR3 likely reflects a read error. V gene TRBV5-1 combines with J gene TRBJ1-5; 9 bases are shared with TRBD1. This CDR3 spans 15 amino acids. V dropped 2 bases and J dropped 5; count of bases not matched to a gene: 5. Germline V lookup: CDR1 SGHRS, CDR2 YFSETQ. Here the CDR3 reads CASSLAGQGHQPQHL. CDR3 nucleotide sequence: TGCGCCAGCAGCTTAGCGGGACAGGGTCATCAGCCCCAGCATCTT.

This clonotype has ten or more counts. The chain is built from TRBV5-6 and TRBJ1-5; 11 bases fit TRBD1. Trimming removed 3 bases from V and 2 bases from J; junction bases left unmatched: 1. CDR1 and CDR2 (germline): SGHDT, YYEEEE. The CDR3 contains 15 residues. CDR3 sequence: CASSWTGGGNQPQHF. CDR3 DNA sequence: TGTGCCAGCAGCTGGACAGGGGGCGGCAATCAGCCCCAGCATTTT.

Of note for this clonotype: This sequence may be a read error, since a much larger clone differs from it by one base. The J gene is TRBJ2-5, the V gene TRBV20-1; 7 bases line up with TRBD1. CDR3 length: 15 amino acids. Trimming took 2 bases from V and 5 from J; bases not matched to a gene: 11. Germline V lookup: CDR1 DFQATT, CDR2 SNEGSKA (reference sequence). The CDR3 sequence: CSARWARGPGETQYF. DNA of the CDR3: TGCAGTGCTAGATGGGCGAGGGGGCCAGGGGAGACCCAGTACTTC.